One sample yielded the 30 T cell receptor beta chains listed below, sequenced in a study of blood T cell repertoires in COVID-19 (dated by TCRdb to about 2020). The library was prepared using the immunoSEQ multiplex PCR assay. The table was pulled from immuneACCESS by TCRdb, which kept in-frame rearrangements only. Such tables lose some clones; where checked, under half of the loss comes from unresolved V genes, and the rest has no known cause. The sample table contains about 330,000 clones; only one count was recorded for around nine tenths of them. The leading ten clones occupy under 6.5% of the sample. What was sequenced was PBMCs or T cells enriched from blood (not recorded which). These receptors all come from a young woman who had recovered from COVID-19.

The rearrangement uses TRBV30 and TRBJ2-2, with a weak D call TRBD1 (5 bases). There are 14 residues in the CDR3. Germline V gene lookup returns CDR1 GTSNPN and CDR2 SVGIG (reference sequence). V lost 2 bases and J 0 bases, leaving 7 bases between the germline ends. CDR3 DNA sequence: TGTGCCTGGAGTCAGGGTGCGAACACCGGGGAGCTGTTTTTT. Translation: CAWSQGANTGELFF.

J is TRBJ2-1 and V is TRBV29-1; possibly TRBD2 for D (6 bases). Germline lookup yields CDR1 SQVTM and CDR2 ANQGSEA. The CDR3 is made up of 17 amino acids. V lost 6 bases and J 2 bases, leaving 23 bases between the germline ends. The CDR3, as DNA: TGCAGCGTCCCTTCCCTAGGGAGGATAGGGCCCTACAATGAGCAGTTCTTC. Translated, it gives CSVPSLGRIGPYNEQFF.

The chain links TRBV19 to TRBJ1-1; D gene uncertain. V dropped 1 base and J dropped 1 base, with 7 bases sitting between them. Germline V CDR1 and CDR2: LNHDA, SQIVND (reference sequence). This CDR3 is built from 14 residues. The CDR3 DNA is TGTGCCAGTAGTATAGCCCCCCGGAACACTGAAGCTTTCTTT. Protein sequence: CASSIAPRNTEAFF.

The genes are TRBV29-1 and TRBJ1-1; D remains unclear. Looked up from germline, CDR1 is SQVTM and CDR2 is ANQGSEA. This CDR3 comprises 10 residues. V lost 4 bases and J 8 bases, leaving 8 bases between the germline ends. The CDR3 reads CSVARGEAFF. CDR3 bases: TGCAGCGTTGCCAGAGGGGAAGCTTTCTTT.

This chain connects TRBV9 to TRBJ1-2, with 8 bases that match TRBD1. Trimming cost V 1 base and J 3 bases; bases outside gene matches: 2. The CDR3 covers 14 residues. Germline V gene data show CDR1 as SGDLS and CDR2 as YYNGEE. In DNA, the CDR3 is TGTGCCAGCAGCGTACTGGGACAGGACTATGGCTACACCTTC. This gives the protein CASSVLGQDYGYTF.

The rearrangement links TRBV7-9 to TRBJ1-2; no firm D call. The CDR3 contains 13 residues. Germline V gene lookup returns CDR1 SEHNR and CDR2 FQNEAQ (reference sequence). V lost 5 bases and J 8 bases, leaving 15 bases between the germline ends. DNA for the CDR3: TGTGCCAGCAGCGCCCTAAACGGGGTCGGCTACACCTTC. Translated: CASSALNGVGYTF.

This clone appeared once. The chain recombines TRBV9 with TRBJ2-3, with 9 bases lining up with TRBD2. CDR1 is SGDLS, CDR2 YYNGEE, per germline. V dropped 4 bases and J dropped 10; count of bases not matched to a gene: 13. The CDR3 is made up of 15 amino acids. CDR3 DNA: TGTGCCAGCAGCCCACTGATAGCGGGGGACTTAGCGCAGTATTTT. Protein sequence: CASSPLIAGDLAQYF.

The rearrangement joins TRBV5-1 to TRBJ1-1, with D maybe TRBD1 (5 bases). Trimming stripped 6 bases from V and 1 base from J, with 10 bases between. This CDR3 spans 13 amino acids. Germline CDR1 is SGHRS and CDR2 is YFSETQ. The CDR3 DNA reads TGCGCCAGCATCGGAAGGGGGAACACTGAAGCTTTCTTT. Protein sequence: CASIGRGNTEAFF.

Points on this clone: Other DNA sequences of this sample code for an identical CDR3. This chain joins TRBV19 and TRBJ1-1; possibly TRBD1 for D (5 bases). CDR3 length: 13 residues. Trimming stripped 3 bases from V and 6 bases from J, with 11 bases between. Germline lookup yields CDR1 LNHDA and CDR2 SQIVND (reference sequence). CDR3 loop: CASSIGGGAEAFF. In nucleotides, the CDR3 is TGTGCCAGTAGTATTGGGGGAGGCGCTGAAGCTTTCTTT.

This clone has just a few counts. V and J are TRBV7-6 and TRBJ2-2, with D possibly being TRBD1 (5 bases). The CDR3 is 16 residues long. V was pared by 1 base and J by 2 bases, with 11 bases between. Germline CDR1 reads SGHVS; CDR2 reads FNYEAQ. The CDR3 sequence: CASSLVTAPNTGELFF. The CDR3 region has the DNA TGTGCCAGCAGCTTAGTGACAGCCCCAAACACCGGGGAGCTGTTTTTT.

The chain joins TRBV6-1 to TRBJ1-1; TRBD1 matches 11 bases. The length of the CDR3 is 16 residues. With V trimmed by 2 bases and J by 3 bases, 5 bases remained unmatched. Germline loops: CDR1 MNHNS, CDR2 SASEGT. The CDR3 DNA is TGTGCCAGCAGTGAAAGGGAGGGACAGGGGGACACTGAAGCTTTCTTT. This codes for CASSEREGQGDTEAFF.

The gene calls are TRBV6-2 or TRBV6-3 and TRBJ2-1; possibly TRBD1 for D (6 bases). Germline V CDR1 and CDR2: MNHEY, SVGEGT. V gave up 2 bases and J gave up 0 bases, with 17 bases separating them. This CDR3 is built from 18 residues. The CDR3 region has the DNA TGTGCCAGCAGTTACCCCCTTTTTGGGGGCAGCTCCTACAATGAGCAGTTCTTC. It encodes CASSYPLFGGSSYNEQFF.

This chain links TRBV6-1 with TRBJ2-7; TRBD1 aligns across 7 bases. After removal of 0 bases from V and 0 bases from J, the junction contained 5 bases not matched to a gene. The germline V gene encodes CDR1 MNHNS and CDR2 SASEGT. CDR3 length: 16 amino acids. The CDR3 DNA reads as TGTGCCAGCAGTGAAGCCCCATGGACAGGCTCCTACGAGCAGTACTTC. Translation: CASSEAPWTGSYEQYF.

The rearrangement joins TRBV5-4 to TRBJ2-7, with 7 bases identical to TRBD1. The CDR3 is 15 residues long. The germline V gene encodes CDR1 SGHNT and CDR2 YYREEE (reference sequence). Trimming at V came to 1 base and at J to 8 bases, leaving 12 bases not matched to a gene. CDR3 sequence (DNA): TGTGCCAGCAGCTTGCCCGGACAGGCCTTTACACAGCAGTACTTC. It translates to CASSLPGQAFTQQYF.

V and J are TRBV3-1 (or the pseudogene TRBV3-2) and TRBJ1-4; possible D gene TRBD1, 5 bases. The CDR3 has 14 amino acids. V lost 1 base and J 7 bases, leaving 10 bases between the germline ends. The germline CDR1 and CDR2 sequences are LGHDT and YNNKEL (reference sequence). The CDR3 sequence: CASSQAQGREKLFF. The DNA for the CDR3 is TGTGCCAGCAGCCAAGCTCAGGGTCGTGAAAAACTGTTTTTT.

This clone occurred once. The gene calls are TRBV5-1 and TRBJ2-7, with D unresolved. The CDR3 sequence is 14 residues long. The V gene's germline CDR1 is SGHRS and CDR2 YFSETQ. The V end lost 6 bases, the J end lost 2 bases, and 15 bases lay between the germline ends. The CDR3 here is CASTRPGVPYEQYF. The CDR3 DNA reads as TGCGCCAGCACTCGGCCAGGCGTGCCCTACGAGCAGTACTTC.

V gene TRBV21-1 combines with J gene TRBJ2-4; the DNA was not compared with TRBD2, the D call given in the table. TRBV21-1 counts as a pseudogene. The CDR3 totals 15 residues. The CDR3: CASSKGGFLGNIQYF. The CDR3 DNA sequence: TGTGCCAGCAGCAAAGGCGGATTTCTAGGAAACATTCAGTACTTC.

This chain links TRBV9 with TRBJ2-2; 7 bases are a match to TRBD1. The trim removed 1 base at V and 6 bases at J, leaving 3 bases unmatched. The CDR3 loop spans 14 amino acids. In germline, CDR1 is SGDLS, CDR2 YYNGEE. The CDR3 DNA follows: TGTGCCAGCAGCGTACGGGACAGTTCCGGGGAGCTGTTTTTT. Translation: CASSVRDSSGELFF.

The V gene is TRBV6-1, the J gene TRBJ2-7; no reliable D call. The germline gives CDR1 MNHNS, CDR2 SASEGT. V lost 0 bases to trimming and J lost 3 bases, with 6 bases between them. This CDR3 is built from 13 residues. For the CDR3, the DNA is TGTGCCAGCAGTGAAGCGGCGGACTACGAGCAGTACTTC. Its protein product is CASSEAADYEQYF.

This clone was detected only once. The V gene is TRBV5-1, the J gene TRBJ1-2, with 7 bases that match TRBD1. Germline loops: CDR1 SGHRS, CDR2 YFSETQ. The CDR3 has 14 amino acids. Trimming cost V 5 bases and J 8 bases; bases outside gene matches: 12. CDR3 nucleotide sequence: TGCGCCAGCAGAAACAACAGGGGTCGGTTGGGCTACACCTTC. This codes for CASRNNRGRLGYTF.

This clone was found once. The V gene is TRBV18, the J gene TRBJ1-1; no definite D call. This CDR3 comprises 15 residues. The germline CDR1 and CDR2 sequences are KGHSH and LQKENI. Trimming took 3 bases from V and 1 from J, leaving 12 bases between them. The CDR3 DNA reads as TGTGCCAGCTCACCCACCCAGCGGGCGAACACTGAAGCTTTCTTT. Translated: CASSPTQRANTEAFF.

The chain recombines TRBV6-5 with TRBJ1-5; 8 bases agree with TRBD1. With 0 bases clipped from V and 4 bases from J, the junction kept 2 bases outside the gene matches. The germline CDR1 and CDR2 sequences are MNHEY and SVGAGI. The CDR3 loop spans 15 amino acids. CDR3 DNA: TGTGCCAGCAGTTACTCCGGACAGGGTAATCAGCCCCAGCATTTT. It is translated as CASSYSGQGNQPQHF.

The V and J genes are TRBV21-1 and TRBJ2-5; the table's D call TRBD1 went unverified against the DNA. TRBV21-1 is marked as a pseudogene. The CDR3 loop spans 16 amino acids. CDR3 sequence: CASSKGGDRGGETQYF. The CDR3 DNA is TGTGCCAGCAGCAAAGGGGGAGACAGGGGAGGGGAGACCCAGTACTTC.

The chain links TRBV5-1 to TRBJ2-2; D uncertain. Germline-derived CDR1 and CDR2 are SGHRS and YFSETQ. The CDR3 has 19 residues. Trimming pared 2 bases from V and 3 bases from J, leaving 23 bases between. The CDR3 loop reads CASSFIGQSKQRYTGELFF. CDR3 nucleotide sequence: TGCGCCAGCAGCTTCATTGGGCAGAGTAAGCAAAGATACACCGGGGAGCTGTTTTTT. Complete variable domain (other parts from reference TRBV5-1 and TRBJ2-2): KAGVTQTPRYLIKTRGQQVTLSCSPISGHRSVSWYQQTPGQGLQFLFEYFSETQRNKGNFPGRFSGRQFSNSRSEMNVSTLELGDSALYLCASSFIGQSKQRYTGELFFGEGSRLTVL.

The rearrangement uses TRBV6-5 and TRBJ2-3, with 7 bases lining up with TRBD2. This CDR3 contains 15 residues. Germline CDR1 and CDR2: MNHEY and SVGAGI. The V segment lost 8 bases and the J segment 1 base; nucleotides outside the gene matches: 9. DNA of the CDR3: TGTGCCAGCGGAGGGAGGGGATGGGGCACAGATACGCAGTATTTT. Translation: CASGGRGWGTDTQYF.

This sequence joins TRBV30 and TRBJ2-1; a weak D match, TRBD1 (6 bases). The V gene lost 5 bases and the J gene lost 8 bases, with 7 bases spanning the gap. Germline lookup yields CDR1 GTSNPN and CDR2 SVGIG (reference sequence). The CDR3 is 10 amino acids. Here the CDR3 DNA reads TGTGCCTGGGGGGGCTATGAGCAGTTCTTC. It is translated as CAWGGYEQFF.

The chain couples TRBV5-1 to TRBJ1-6; 7 bases align to TRBD1. This CDR3 contains 13 residues. Germline loops: CDR1 SGHRS, CDR2 YFSETQ. J gave up 13 bases and V 3 bases, and 7 bases lay outside the gene matches. CDR3 DNA: TGCGCCAGCAGCTCCCGGACAGGAGACCCCCTCCACTTT. Its protein product is CASSSRTGDPLHF.

This CDR3 reads CASSPSPQGPNTEAFF. The CDR3 DNA sequence: TGCGCCAGCAGCCCTTCCCCACAGGGCCCGAACACTGAAGCTTTCTTT. The rearrangement uses TRBV5-1 and TRBJ1-1; a weak D match, TRBD1 (6 bases). This CDR3 region has 16 residues. Trimming pared 4 bases from V and 1 base from J, leaving 17 bases between. The germline CDR1 and CDR2 sequences are SGHRS and YFSETQ. The entire variable domain, with the rest obtained from reference TRBV5-1 and TRBJ1-1, is as follows: KAGVTQTPRYLIKTRGQQVTLSCSPISGHRSVSWYQQTPGQGLQFLFEYFSETQRNKGNFPGRFSGRQFSNSRSEMNVSTLELGDSALYLCASSPSPQGPNTEAFFGQGTRLTVV.

The chain links TRBV7-2 to TRBJ2-7; 7 bases agree with TRBD1. The CDR3 is 13 residues long. Germline V gene sequence: CDR1 SGHTA, CDR2 FQGNSA. J gave up 9 bases and V 3 bases, and 8 bases lay outside the gene matches. The CDR3: CASSFRQGIGQYF. The CDR3 DNA follows: TGTGCCAGCAGCTTTCGACAGGGTATCGGGCAGTACTTC.

The chain couples TRBV3-1 (or the pseudogene TRBV3-2) to TRBJ1-2; D is undetermined. The germline CDR1 and CDR2 sequences are LGHDT and YNNKEL (reference sequence). The CDR3 covers 13 residues. Trimming pared 0 bases from V and 2 bases from J, leaving 4 bases between. The CDR3, as DNA: TGTGCCAGCAGCCAAGACAGAAACTATGGCTACACCTTC. Its translation is CASSQDRNYGYTF.